This T cell receptor (beta chain) was sequenced during a study of Ad26.COV2.S vaccination and SARS-CoV-2 variants. Turning to this clone: Its antigen remains unknown.

Data came from immunoSEQ multiplex PCR; TCRdb stores just in-frame clones and leaves some out. Among 75,000 to 100,000 clones listed, approximately 82% were seen once. There are 13 residues in the CDR3. Germline V gene data show CDR1 as SGHTA and CDR2 as FQGTGA. V shed 3 bases and J 6 bases; nucleotides not matched to a gene: 1. Study outcomes and limitations: Placebo and vaccine recipients had non-spike TCR breadth that was similar. Compared with placebo recipients, vaccine recipients had higher spike-specific TCR breadth. Considerable breadth of spike-specific CD8+ and CD4+ T cell responses has reportedly been documented following vaccination. Possible underestimation of total T cell responses by the TCR breadth and depth analyses was noted.

This clonotype was obtained from a human donor who had recovered from COVID-19. The sample was peripheral blood, taken after recovery from COVID-19. The chain carries TRBV7-3 and TRBJ2-2; 7 bases are shared with TRBD1. The CDR3 loop is CASSFTGAGELFF. For the CDR3, the DNA is TGTGCCAGCAGCTTCACAGGGGCCGGGGAGCTGTTTTTT.